Listed below are T cell receptor beta chains from one sample, sequenced in a study of cytotoxic CD8 clonotypes in ibrutinib-treated CLL. Some clones are missing from TCRdb's copy, which holds only in-frame ones; the method was immunoSEQ multiplex PCR. The sample has about 97,000 clones; about 74% are singletons. Sequencing was performed on PBMCs, taken after 24 months of ibrutinib treatment. The origin of the receptors is a human donor with chronic lymphocytic leukemia. The CDR3 runs from the conserved cysteine through the conserved F or W. Each record gives: clone size, J gene, D gene, V gene, CDR3 protein, CDR3 DNA. D genes are given only for firm matches. Size tells how often a clone was seen (once, few, many) or the class of an expanded clone, and some rows leave it out.

clone_size: .; j_call: TRBJ2-2; d_call: .; v_call: TRBV19; cdr3_aa: CASSTGGRPGELFF; cdr3_nt: TGTGCCAGTAGTACCGGGGGAAGACCCGGGGAGCTGTTTTTT
clone_size: .; j_call: TRBJ2-1; d_call: TRBD2; v_call: TRBV7-9; cdr3_aa: CASSFTSGRGNEQFF; cdr3_nt: TGTGCCAGCAGTTTTACTAGCGGGAGGGGAAATGAGCAGTTCTTC
clone_size: .; j_call: TRBJ1-1; d_call: .; v_call: TRBV6-4; cdr3_aa: CASSDEIDEAFF; cdr3_nt: TGTGCCAGCAGTGATGAAATCGATGAAGCTTTCTTT
clone_size: .; j_call: TRBJ2-7; d_call: .; v_call: TRBV10-3; cdr3_aa: CAISESDGGFDEQYF; cdr3_nt: TGTGCCATCAGTGAGTCGGACGGTGGGTTCGACGAGCAGTACTTC
clone_size: .; j_call: TRBJ1-5; d_call: .; v_call: TRBV7-2; cdr3_aa: CASSLRGFGGNQPQHF; cdr3_nt: TGTGCCAGCAGCTTAAGGGGGTTTGGAGGCAATCAGCCCCAGCATTTT
clone_size: once; j_call: TRBJ2-7; d_call: .; v_call: TRBV25-1; cdr3_aa: CASSARDTYEQYF; cdr3_nt: TGTGCCAGCAGTGCTAGGGATACCTACGAGCAGTACTTC
clone_size: .; j_call: TRBJ2-7; d_call: TRBD2; v_call: TRBV29-1; cdr3_aa: CSVALAAEYEQYF; cdr3_nt: TGCAGCGTTGCCCTAGCGGCCGAATACGAGCAGTACTTC
clone_size: few; j_call: TRBJ2-1; d_call: TRBD2; v_call: TRBV7-7; cdr3_aa: CASSFRAGVRDEQFF; cdr3_nt: TGTGCTAGCAGCTTCCGGGCGGGAGTTAGGGATGAGCAGTTCTTC
clone_size: .; j_call: TRBJ2-2; d_call: .; v_call: TRBV6-5; cdr3_aa: CASSFSGSQTGELFF; cdr3_nt: TGTGCCAGCAGTTTCTCCGGGAGCCAGACCGGGGAGCTGTTTTTT
clone_size: .; j_call: TRBJ2-1; d_call: .; v_call: TRBV28; cdr3_aa: CASSLLDEQFF; cdr3_nt: TGTGCCAGCAGTTTACTCGATGAGCAGTTCTTC
clone_size: few; j_call: TRBJ1-2; d_call: TRBD1; v_call: TRBV9; cdr3_aa: CASSAGSGQGGYGYTF; cdr3_nt: TGTGCCAGCAGCGCTGGCTCGGGACAGGGTGGGTATGGCTACACCTTC
clone_size: .; j_call: TRBJ2-5; d_call: .; v_call: TRBV7-2; cdr3_aa: CASSTRTVQETQYF; cdr3_nt: TGTGCCAGCAGCACCCGGACAGTACAAGAGACCCAGTACTTC